A single sample gave rise to the 27 T cell receptor beta chains below, sequenced in a study of blood T cell dynamics during melanoma immunotherapy. General observations from the study: Immune-effector CD8+ cells best matched cell-free DNA CDR3 sequences and were most clonal.

Noted time point: pre-treatment baseline. The CD3+ CD4- CD8+ CD45RA- CD45RO-high CD27- CCR7- memory phenotype defined TIE cells. TCRdb keeps only in-frame clones here, not all; method: immunoSEQ multiplex PCR. The sample has over a thousand clones, roughly four fifths seen once. These receptors' targets are unknown. Sequenced material: CD8+ T cells from blood, taken from a patient treated with checkpoint blockade. The receptors shown here come from a human donor with melanoma.

The CDR3 DNA is TGTGCCAGCAGTCCTCCGGGACAGGGGATATATGGCTACACCTTC. Translated: CASSPPGQGIYGYTF. V gene TRBV27 combines with J gene TRBJ1-2, with 10 bases identical to TRBD1. The CDR3 covers 15 residues. CDR1 is MNHEY, CDR2 SMNVEV, per germline (reference sequence). V trimming: 5 bases; J trimming: 5 bases; junction bases outside the gene matches: 8.

This clone qualifies as large. The chain uses TRBV7-6 and TRBJ2-3; 8 nucleotides match TRBD1. CDR3 length: 14 amino acids. Germline trimming cut 2 bases from V and 4 bases from J; bases unmatched to any gene: 2. Germline CDR1 is SGHVS and CDR2 is FNYEAQ. Here the CDR3 reads CASSLRQGPDTQYF. For the CDR3, the DNA is TGTGCCAGCAGCTTACGACAGGGGCCAGATACGCAGTATTTT.

This clone was seen only once. V usage is TRBV11-2 and J usage is TRBJ1-1; the D is unclear. Germline CDR1 and CDR2: SGHAT and FQNNGV. Trimming took 0 bases from V and 1 from J, leaving 9 bases between them. CDR3 size: 15 residues. CDR3 DNA: TGTGCCAGCAGCTTAGATCTCGGCGGGAACACTGAAGCTTTCTTT. It codes for CASSLDLGGNTEAFF.

J is TRBJ2-5 and V is TRBV28; 8 bases line up with TRBD2. Germline assignment: CDR1 MDHEN and CDR2 SYDVKM. J was trimmed by 4 bases and V by 3 bases; bases with no gene match: 13. CDR3 length: 17 amino acids. The CDR3 sequence is CASSLQELAVGGETQYF. CDR3 DNA: TGTGCCAGCAGTTTGCAAGAACTAGCGGTGGGGGGAGAGACCCAGTACTTC.

The chain has TRBV27 and TRBJ1-6; 7 nucleotides line up with TRBD1. The V gene end was trimmed by 5 bases and the J gene end by 2 bases; junction bases not matched to a gene: 6. The CDR3 consists of 16 residues. Germline V gene data show CDR1 as MNHEY and CDR2 as SMNVEV (reference sequence). CDR3 amino acids: CASSSRGGTYNSPLHF. The CDR3 coding sequence is TGTGCCAGCAGTAGCCGAGGGGGCACCTATAATTCACCCCTCCACTTT.

The chain uses TRBV27 and TRBJ2-2; the D gene is possibly TRBD2 (5 bases). The CDR3 is 15 residues long. Deletions cut 7 bases from V and 5 bases from J, with 17 bases between. Germline CDR1 reads MNHEY; CDR2 reads SMNVEV (reference sequence). The CDR3 loop is CASTDVGAETGELFF. The CDR3 DNA reads as TGTGCCAGCACCGACGTGGGAGCAGAGACCGGGGAGCTGTTTTTT.

The chain uses TRBV2 and TRBJ2-1, with D maybe TRBD2 (5 bases). The CDR3 sequence is 16 residues long. The V end lost 6 bases, the J end lost 12 bases, and 27 bases lay between the germline ends. The germline V gene encodes CDR1 SNHLY and CDR2 FYNNEI. CDR3 sequence reads: CASSVTRVPSNSGQFF. CDR3 bases: TGTGCCAGCAGCGTTACGCGGGTTCCCTCAAACTCGGGGCAGTTCTTC.

The rearrangement uses TRBV11-2 and TRBJ2-1; TRBD2 aligns across 7 bases. Germline V gives CDR1 SGHAT, CDR2 FQNNGV. The CDR3 is 11 residues long. With V trimmed by 5 bases and J by 10 bases, 2 bases remained unmatched. The CDR3 region is CASSPSGEQFF. CDR3 bases: TGTGCCAGCAGCCCTAGCGGAGAGCAGTTCTTC.

This clone has just a few counts. The V gene is TRBV27, the J gene TRBJ2-1; 8 bases match TRBD2. This CDR3 region has 14 residues. From germline, CDR1 is MNHEY and CDR2 SMNVEV (reference sequence). Trimming cost V 2 bases and J 4 bases; bases outside gene matches: 1. The DNA for the CDR3 is TGTGCCAGCAGTTTAGCGGGAGGTTACAATGAGCAGTTCTTC. Its protein product is CASSLAGGYNEQFF.

The chain employs TRBV5-1 and TRBJ1-1; the match to TRBD1 covers 9 bases. After removal of 4 bases from V and 8 bases from J, the junction contained 12 bases not matched to a gene. Germline loops: CDR1 SGHRS, CDR2 YFSETQ. The length of the CDR3 is 15 residues. CDR3 coding DNA: TGCGCCAGCAGCAAGGACAGGGGAGGATCAGCCGAAGCTTTCTTT. This encodes CASSKDRGGSAEAFF.

The CDR3 DNA sequence: TGCGCCAGCAGCCAAGATTCTTCTAGCGGGAGAAACATTCAGTACTTC. This translates into CASSQDSSSGRNIQYF. V gene TRBV4-1 combines with J gene TRBJ2-4; 10 bases are a match to TRBD2. V dropped 0 bases and J dropped 6; count of bases not matched to a gene: 5. The CDR3 is 16 amino acids. Germline loops: CDR1 MGHRA, CDR2 YSYEKL.

This chain connects TRBV6-5 to TRBJ2-5, with a tentative D call TRBD1 (6 bases). Germline V gene lookup returns CDR1 MNHEY and CDR2 SVGAGI. This CDR3 region has 15 residues. With 5 bases removed from V and 4 bases from J, the gap between germline ends came to 17 bases. CDR3 region: CASSTGTLGAETQYF. DNA for the CDR3: TGTGCCAGCAGTACCGGGACACTGGGCGCAGAGACCCAGTACTTC.

This chain joins TRBV28 and TRBJ1-1; D gene unclear. The germline gives CDR1 MDHEN, CDR2 SYDVKM. With 2 bases removed from V and 1 base from J, the gap between germline ends came to 11 bases. This CDR3 region has 15 residues. The CDR3 DNA follows: TGTGCCAGCAGTTTAAGGCAGACGGGGAACACTGAAGCTTTCTTT. The encoded protein is CASSLRQTGNTEAFF.

This chain connects TRBV6-6 to TRBJ2-1, with a tentative D call TRBD2 (5 bases). This CDR3 has 14 residues. The germline V gene has CDR1 MNHNY and CDR2 SVGAGI (reference sequence). The V and J ends lost 6 bases and 4 bases respectively, with 13 bases between them. CDR3 bases: TGTGCCAGCAGCCGACGCGGGCCGTACAATGAGCAGTTCTTC. Translated: CASSRRGPYNEQFF.

The chain joins TRBV29-1 to TRBJ1-4; 7 bases are shared with TRBD1. Germline V gives CDR1 SQVTM, CDR2 ANQGSEA. V shed 6 bases, J shed 7 bases, and the junction held 11 bases outside the gene matches. The CDR3 extends over 14 amino acids. The chain's CDR3 is CSVDATGTGEKLFF. The CDR3 DNA reads as TGCAGCGTGGATGCGACAGGGACTGGTGAAAAACTGTTTTTT.

The chain carries TRBV5-1 and TRBJ1-2; possible D gene TRBD1, 5 bases. Trimming took 0 bases from V and 6 from J, leaving 12 bases between them. This CDR3 contains 14 residues. Germline V gene sequence: CDR1 SGHRS, CDR2 YFSETQ. CDR3 residues: CASSLDRNRNGYTF. CDR3 sequence (DNA): TGCGCCAGCAGCTTGGACAGGAACCGAAATGGCTACACCTTC.

This rearrangement joins TRBV6-5 to TRBJ2-1, with TRBD2 identical over 10 bases. The CDR3 consists of 14 residues. The junction had 3 bases not matched to a gene; V was cut back by 0 bases and J by 10 bases. CDR1 and CDR2 (germline): MNHEY, SVGAGI. CDR3 DNA sequence: TGTGCCAGCAGTTACTCCCCGACTAGCGGGGAGCAGTTCTTC. Protein: CASSYSPTSGEQFF.

The V gene is TRBV2, the J gene TRBJ1-3; a weak D match, TRBD1 (5 bases). The germline gives CDR1 SNHLY, CDR2 FYNNEI. The CDR3 loop spans 17 amino acids. The V and J ends lost 4 bases and 2 bases respectively, with 18 bases between them. CDR3 residues: CASSAAWAGRAGNTIYF. CDR3 bases: TGTGCCAGCAGTGCCGCTTGGGCAGGGCGGGCTGGAAACACCATATATTTT.

V is TRBV7-6 and J is TRBJ2-1; a weak D match, TRBD2 (5 bases). The V gene lost 3 bases and the J gene lost 0 bases, with 9 bases spanning the gap. The CDR3 length is 15 residues. Looked up from germline, CDR1 is SGHVS and CDR2 is FNYEAQ. The CDR3 here is CASSLVGSSYNEQFF. The CDR3 DNA is TGTGCCAGCAGCTTGGTAGGGAGCTCCTACAATGAGCAGTTCTTC.

The gene calls are TRBV7-9 and TRBJ2-5; weak D call: TRBD1 (5 bases). The CDR3 spans 16 residues. V was clipped by 5 bases and J by 2 bases, with 18 bases between them. CDR1 is SEHNR, CDR2 FQNEAQ, per germline (reference sequence). CDR3 amino acids: CASSPSYGALQETQYF. Written as DNA, the CDR3 is TGTGCCAGCAGCCCCTCCTATGGGGCCCTACAAGAGACCCAGTACTTC.

This clone was detected only once. The V gene is TRBV27, the J gene TRBJ2-1; D is uncertain. The CDR3 runs to 13 residues. V gave up 3 bases and J gave up 3 bases, with 6 bases separating them. The germline V gene has CDR1 MNHEY and CDR2 SMNVEV (reference sequence). As DNA, the CDR3 is TGTGCCAGCAGTTTGGGATACTACAATGAGCAGTTCTTC. Amino acids: CASSLGYYNEQFF.

V usage is TRBV19 and J usage is TRBJ2-2; D not resolved. The length of the CDR3 is 13 residues. Germline assignment: CDR1 LNHDA and CDR2 SQIVND (reference sequence). Between the trimmed V and J ends, which lost 3 bases and 3 bases, there was a span of 5 bases. The CDR3 nucleotides read TGTGCCAGTAGTATCTCAGACACCGGGGAGCTGTTTTTT. It yields the protein CASSISDTGELFF.

The CDR3, as DNA: TGTGCCAGCAGTCCCGCCAGGTCGGATTCACCCCTCCACTTT. Translation: CASSPARSDSPLHF. This chain links TRBV6-6 with TRBJ1-6; D unclear. Germline CDR1 MNHNY, CDR2 SVGAGI (reference sequence). V shed 5 bases and J shed 8 bases, with 13 bases lying between them. This CDR3 is 14 amino acids long.

This clone was counted only a few times. J is TRBJ2-1 and V is TRBV4-1, with 9 nucleotides matching TRBD2. V trimming: 1 base; J trimming: 6 bases; junction bases outside the gene matches: 7. Germline CDR1 MGHRA, CDR2 YSYEKL. The CDR3 spans 16 residues. The CDR3 protein is CASSQVGGRAGNEQFF. The CDR3 region has the DNA TGCGCCAGCAGCCAAGTAGGCGGGAGGGCGGGCAATGAGCAGTTCTTC.

This clone occurred a few times. The chain is built from TRBV2 and TRBJ1-2, with D tentatively TRBD1 (5 bases). Germline CDR1 is SNHLY and CDR2 is FYNNEI. Trimming removed 3 bases at V and 4 bases at J, with 12 bases between. This CDR3 spans 14 amino acids. CDR3 coding DNA: TGTGCCAGCAGTGAGACAGAAACCCTCTATGGCTACACCTTC. It encodes CASSETETLYGYTF. Filled out from reference TRBV2 and TRBJ1-2, the complete variable domain reads EPEVTQTPSHQVTQMGQEVILRCVPISNHLYFYWYRQILGQKVEFLVSFYNNEISEKSEIFDDQFSVERPDGSNFTLKIRSTKLEDSAMYFCASSETETLYGYTFGSGTRLTVV.

The genes are TRBV15 and TRBJ2-3, with TRBD2 matching 11 bases. J lost 0 bases, V lost 0 bases, and 11 bases had no gene match. Germline assignment: CDR1 LNHNV and CDR2 YYDKDF (reference sequence). The CDR3 is 20 amino acids. CDR3 sequence: CATSRDPLAGGTSSTDTQYF. In nucleotides, the CDR3 is TGTGCCACCAGCAGAGATCCCCTAGCGGGAGGTACATCTAGCACAGATACGCAGTATTTT.

This clone has a handful of counts. The V gene is TRBV28, the J gene TRBJ2-7; TRBD2 aligns across 9 bases. The CDR3 runs to 15 residues. The germline V gene encodes CDR1 MDHEN and CDR2 SYDVKM. After removal of 6 bases from V and 4 bases from J, the junction contained 10 bases not matched to a gene. CDR3 nucleotides: TGTGCCAGCAGGCAGACTAGCGGTGGGAAATACGAGCAGTACTTC. Amino acid sequence: CASRQTSGGKYEQYF.